The 14 T cell receptor beta chains given below trace back to one sample, sequenced in a study of blood T cell repertoires in COVID-19 (dated by TCRdb to about 2020). The library came from the immunoSEQ multiplex PCR assay. TCRdb took this table from immuneACCESS and kept in-frame rearrangements with V and J called. Such tables lack part of the clones; where checked against another copy, unresolved V genes explain under half of the gap, and the rest is unexplained. The sample data list more than 85,000 clones, and 70% to 90% of these were observed just once. 2.9% of the sample lies in the top ten. Sequencing was carried out using peripheral blood. These TCRs come from an elderly woman with acute or convalescent COVID-19.

The chain links TRBV18 to TRBJ1-6; 9 positions match TRBD1. V lost 2 bases, J lost 6 bases, and 8 bases stayed unmatched. The CDR3 contains 17 residues. Germline CDR1 KGHSH, CDR2 LQKENI. In nucleotides, the CDR3 is TGTGCCAGCTCACCAACAAAACAGGGGGCGAGTAATTCACCCCTCCACTTT. It is translated as CASSPTKQGASNSPLHF.

This chain connects TRBV2 to TRBJ2-5, with 13 bases lining up with TRBD2. Germline CDR1 reads SNHLY; CDR2 reads FYNNEI. CDR3 size: 18 residues. V was pared by 2 bases and J by 0 bases, with 6 bases of the junction left unmatched. The CDR3 sequence is CASSEWTSGSPHQETQYF. CDR3 DNA: TGTGCCAGCAGTGAATGGACTAGCGGGAGCCCACACCAAGAGACCCAGTACTTC.

The gene calls are TRBV18 and TRBJ1-2, with no clear D. This CDR3 spans 14 amino acids. Germline CDR1 is KGHSH and CDR2 is LQKENI. The germline V and J ends were trimmed by 2 bases and 7 bases, with 14 bases remaining between them. CDR3 sequence (DNA): TGTGCCAGCTCACCAATCGACTTACCTGGTGGCTACACCTTC. Amino acid sequence: CASSPIDLPGGYTF. Full variable domain (outside the CDR3, taken from reference TRBV18 and TRBJ1-2): NAGVMQNPRHLVRRRGQEARLRCSPMKGHSHVYWYRQLPEEGLKFMVYLQKENIIDESGMPKERFSAEFPKEGPSILRIQQVVRGDSAAYFCASSPIDLPGGYTFGSGTRLTVV.

V gene TRBV18 combines with J gene TRBJ1-2; D might be TRBD1 (5 bases). The germline V gene has CDR1 KGHSH and CDR2 LQKENI. The V gene lost 5 bases and the J gene lost 0 bases, with 13 bases spanning the gap. The CDR3 is 15 amino acids. Here the CDR3 DNA reads TGTGCCAGCTCAGGGGGAGGAATTCCTAACTATGGCTACACCTTC. Translating gives CASSGGGIPNYGYTF.

This clone was recorded once. The rearrangement joins TRBV6-1 to TRBJ1-6; D is unclear. The CDR3 contains 17 residues. Trimming removed 2 bases from V and 1 base from J, with 12 bases in between. Germline V gene data show CDR1 as MNHNS and CDR2 as SASEGT. Written as DNA, the CDR3 is TGTGCCAGCAGTGAACAATTGCTAAGTTCCTATAATTCACCCCTCCACTTT. This encodes CASSEQLLSSYNSPLHF.

The chain has TRBV12-3 or TRBV12-4 and TRBJ2-2; D call uncertain. V dropped 6 bases and J dropped 0 bases, with 5 bases sitting between them. The CDR3 covers 13 residues. CDR3 DNA sequence: TGTGCCAGCAGCAGAACGAACACCGGGGAGCTGTTTTTT. This translates into CASSRTNTGELFF.

The genes are TRBV5-1 and TRBJ1-4; TRBD1 matches 12 bases. The junction had 2 bases not matched to a gene; V was cut back by 0 bases and J by 8 bases. Germline values: CDR1 SGHRS, CDR2 YFSETQ. The CDR3 is made up of 15 amino acids. CDR3 residues: CASSLEGQGAEKLFF. For the CDR3, the DNA is TGCGCCAGCAGCTTGGAGGGACAGGGGGCCGAAAAACTGTTTTTT.

The chain is built from TRBV15 and TRBJ2-7; TRBD1 might be the D (5 bases). This CDR3 has 14 amino acids. In germline, CDR1 is LNHNV, CDR2 YYDKDF (reference sequence). Trimming removed 6 bases from V and 0 bases from J, with 12 bases in between. The CDR3 coding sequence is TGTGCCACCAGTCCGACAGCGAGCTCCTACGAGCAGTACTTC. This gives the protein CATSPTASSYEQYF.

The chain carries TRBV6-5 and TRBJ2-1; tentatively, D is TRBD2 (6 bases). Trimming removed 0 bases from V and 9 bases from J, with 12 bases in between. Germline V gene lookup returns CDR1 MNHEY and CDR2 SVGAGI. The CDR3 contains 14 residues. This CDR3 is CASSYSMGGIEQFF. CDR3 in DNA: TGTGCCAGCAGTTACTCGATGGGGGGAATTGAGCAGTTCTTC.

As DNA, the CDR3 is TGTGCCAGCAGTGGGGGCAACTATGGCTACACCTTC. This translates into CASSGGNYGYTF. V gene TRBV28 combines with J gene TRBJ1-2; D may be TRBD1 (6 bases). The germline gives CDR1 MDHEN, CDR2 SYDVKM. This CDR3 comprises 12 residues. Trimming removed 5 bases at V and 2 bases at J, with 6 bases between.

V and J are TRBV2 and TRBJ2-2; D perhaps matches TRBD1 (5 bases). Germline lookup yields CDR1 SNHLY and CDR2 FYNNEI. This CDR3 region has 16 residues. V lost 5 bases to trimming and J lost 2 bases, with 15 bases between them. The CDR3 bases are TGTGCCAGCAGTTGGCGGAGACAGCCTAACACCGGGGAGCTGTTTTTT. Amino acid sequence: CASSWRRQPNTGELFF.

This sequence joins TRBV24-1 and TRBJ2-3; D unclear. Germline CDR1 reads KGHDR; CDR2 reads SFDVKD. Between the trimmed V and J ends, which lost 5 bases and 2 bases, there was a span of 7 bases. The CDR3 runs 13 residues. The CDR3 bases are TGTGCCACCAGTGGAGGTCTCACAGATACGCAGTATTTT. Its protein product is CATSGGLTDTQYF.

The chain couples TRBV11-3 to TRBJ2-2; 12 nucleotides line up with TRBD2. Trimming cost V 2 bases and J 5 bases; bases outside gene matches: 0. The CDR3 runs to 15 residues. Germline V gives CDR1 SGHNT, CDR2 YENEEA. The CDR3 region is CASSLTSGGTGELFF. DNA for the CDR3: TGTGCCAGCAGCTTAACTAGCGGGGGGACCGGGGAGCTGTTTTTT.

The chain carries TRBV5-4 and TRBJ2-2; 11 bases agree with TRBD1. The V and J ends lost 4 bases and 1 base, in that order; junction bases with no gene match: 3. The CDR3 sequence is 16 residues long. Germline CDR1 is SGHNT and CDR2 is YYREEE (reference sequence). Written as DNA, the CDR3 is TGTGCCAGCAGCCCGGGACAGGGGGGGAACACCGGGGAGCTGTTTTTT. Translating gives CASSPGQGGNTGELFF.